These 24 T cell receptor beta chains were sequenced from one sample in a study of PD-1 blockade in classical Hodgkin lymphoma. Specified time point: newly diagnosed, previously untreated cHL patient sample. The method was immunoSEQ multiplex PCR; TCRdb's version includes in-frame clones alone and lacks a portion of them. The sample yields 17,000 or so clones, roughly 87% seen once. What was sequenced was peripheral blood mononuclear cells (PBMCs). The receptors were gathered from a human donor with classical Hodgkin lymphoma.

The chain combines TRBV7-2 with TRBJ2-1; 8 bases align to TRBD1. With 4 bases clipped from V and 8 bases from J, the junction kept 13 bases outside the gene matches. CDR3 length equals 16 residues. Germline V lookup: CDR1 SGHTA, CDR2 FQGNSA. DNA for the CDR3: TGTGCCAGCAGCTCGTCTCTCGGGCAGGGGGCCTATGAGCAGTTCTTC. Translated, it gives CASSSSLGQGAYEQFF. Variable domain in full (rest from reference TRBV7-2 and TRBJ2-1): GAGVSQSPSNKVTEKGKDVELRCDPISGHTALYWYRQSLGQGLEFLIYFQGNSAPDKSGLPSDRFSAERTGGSVSTLTIQRTQQEDSAVYLCASSSSLGQGAYEQFFGPGTRLTVL.

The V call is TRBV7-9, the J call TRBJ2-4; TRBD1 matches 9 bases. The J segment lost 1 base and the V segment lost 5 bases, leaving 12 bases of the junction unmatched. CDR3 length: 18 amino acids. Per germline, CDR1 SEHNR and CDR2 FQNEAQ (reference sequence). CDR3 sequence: CASSGTGTGSPAKNIQYF. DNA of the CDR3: TGTGCCAGCAGCGGGACCGGGACAGGGAGTCCGGCCAAAAACATTCAGTACTTC.

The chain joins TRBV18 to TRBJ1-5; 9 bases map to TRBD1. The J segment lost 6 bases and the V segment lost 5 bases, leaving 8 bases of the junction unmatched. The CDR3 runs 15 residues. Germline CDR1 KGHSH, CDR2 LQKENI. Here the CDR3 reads CASSSTGGGGQPQHF. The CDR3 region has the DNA TGTGCCAGCTCAAGTACAGGGGGCGGGGGTCAGCCCCAGCATTTT.

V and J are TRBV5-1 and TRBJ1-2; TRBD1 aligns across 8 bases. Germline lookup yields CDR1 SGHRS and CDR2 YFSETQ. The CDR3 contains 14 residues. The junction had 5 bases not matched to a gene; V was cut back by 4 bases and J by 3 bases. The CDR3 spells CASSRTGSYYGYTF. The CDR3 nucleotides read TGCGCCAGCAGCCGGACAGGGTCCTACTATGGCTACACCTTC.

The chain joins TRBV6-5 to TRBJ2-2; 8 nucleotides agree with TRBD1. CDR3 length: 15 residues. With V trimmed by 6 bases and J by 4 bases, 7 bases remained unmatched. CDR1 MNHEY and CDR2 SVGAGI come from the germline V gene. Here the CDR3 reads CASRGTGGVTGELFF. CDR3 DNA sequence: TGTGCCAGCAGGGGGACAGGAGGGGTCACCGGGGAGCTGTTTTTT.

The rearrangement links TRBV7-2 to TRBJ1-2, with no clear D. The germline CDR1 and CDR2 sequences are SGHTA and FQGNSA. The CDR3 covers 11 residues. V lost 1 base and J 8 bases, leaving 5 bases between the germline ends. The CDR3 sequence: CASSLDLGYTF. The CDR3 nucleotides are TGTGCCAGCAGCTTAGACTTGGGCTACACCTTC.

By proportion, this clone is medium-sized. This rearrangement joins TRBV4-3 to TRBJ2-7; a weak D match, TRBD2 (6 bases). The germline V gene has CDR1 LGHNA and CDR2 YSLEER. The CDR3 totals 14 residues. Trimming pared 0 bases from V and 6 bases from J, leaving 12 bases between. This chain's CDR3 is CASSQDRSGSEQYF. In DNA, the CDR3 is TGCGCCAGCAGCCAAGATCGTTCCGGGAGCGAGCAGTACTTC.

The CDR3 coding sequence is TGTGCCAGCAGCTTAGGGACAGGGGTTGGTGCTGAAGCTTTCTTT. It codes for CASSLGTGVGAEAFF. V usage is TRBV7-2 and J usage is TRBJ1-1; 9 bases are a match to TRBD1. Germline assignment: CDR1 SGHTA and CDR2 FQGNSA. The CDR3 is 15 amino acids. With 1 base clipped from V and 6 bases from J, the junction kept 6 bases outside the gene matches.

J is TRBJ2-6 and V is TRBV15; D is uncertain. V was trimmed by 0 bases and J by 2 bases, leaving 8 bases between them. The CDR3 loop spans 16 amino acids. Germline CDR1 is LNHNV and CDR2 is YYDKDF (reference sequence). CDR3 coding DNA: TGTGCCACCAGCAGAGATAACTCAGCTGGGGCCAACGTCCTGACTTTC. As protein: CATSRDNSAGANVLTF.

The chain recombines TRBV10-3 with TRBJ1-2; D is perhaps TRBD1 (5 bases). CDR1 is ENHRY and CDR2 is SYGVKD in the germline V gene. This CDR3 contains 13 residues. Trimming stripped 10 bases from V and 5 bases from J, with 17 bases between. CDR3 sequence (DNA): TGTGCCACCGGGGCCTCCTCATCTTATGGCTACACCTTC. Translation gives CATGASSSYGYTF.

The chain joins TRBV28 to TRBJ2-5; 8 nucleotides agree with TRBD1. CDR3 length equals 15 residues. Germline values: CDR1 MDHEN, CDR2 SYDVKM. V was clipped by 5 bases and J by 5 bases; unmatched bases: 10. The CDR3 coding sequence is TGTGCCAGCAGTCGACGACAGGGGATGAGGGAGACCCAGTACTTC. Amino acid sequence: CASSRRQGMRETQYF.

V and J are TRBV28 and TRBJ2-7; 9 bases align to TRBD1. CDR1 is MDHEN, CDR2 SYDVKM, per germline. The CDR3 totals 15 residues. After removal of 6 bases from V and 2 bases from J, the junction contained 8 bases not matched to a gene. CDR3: CASSHRDRAAYEQYF. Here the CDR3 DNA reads TGTGCCAGCAGCCACCGGGACAGGGCCGCCTACGAGCAGTACTTC.

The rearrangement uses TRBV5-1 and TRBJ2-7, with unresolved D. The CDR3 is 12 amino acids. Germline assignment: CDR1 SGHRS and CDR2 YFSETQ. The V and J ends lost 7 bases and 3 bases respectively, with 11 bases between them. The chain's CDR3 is CASRNDVYEQYF. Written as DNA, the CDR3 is TGCGCCAGCCGAAATGACGTCTACGAGCAGTACTTC.

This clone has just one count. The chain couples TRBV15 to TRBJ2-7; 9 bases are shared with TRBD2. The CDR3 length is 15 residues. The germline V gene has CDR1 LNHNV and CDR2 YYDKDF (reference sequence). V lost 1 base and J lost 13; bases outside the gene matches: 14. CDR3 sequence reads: CATSRVVTSGLPLYF. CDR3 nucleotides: TGTGCCACCAGCAGAGTTGTAACTAGCGGGCTCCCACTATACTTC.

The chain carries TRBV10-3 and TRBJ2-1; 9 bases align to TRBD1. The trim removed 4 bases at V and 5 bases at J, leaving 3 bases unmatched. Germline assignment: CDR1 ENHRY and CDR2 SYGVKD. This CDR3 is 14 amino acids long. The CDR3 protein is CAISGGTGNNEQFF. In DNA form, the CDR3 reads TGTGCCATCAGTGGCGGGACAGGGAACAATGAGCAGTTCTTC.

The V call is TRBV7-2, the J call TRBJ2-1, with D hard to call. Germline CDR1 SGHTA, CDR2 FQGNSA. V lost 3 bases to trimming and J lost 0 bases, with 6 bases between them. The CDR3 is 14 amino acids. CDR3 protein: CASSFSSSYNEQFF. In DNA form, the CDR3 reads TGTGCCAGCAGCTTTTCCAGCTCCTACAATGAGCAGTTCTTC.

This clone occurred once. The CDR3 DNA is TGTGCCAGCAGTTCTCTAGCGGTCACCTACAATGAGCAGTTCTTC. Translated: CASSSLAVTYNEQFF. The rearrangement links TRBV27 to TRBJ2-1; 7 bases line up with TRBD2. CDR3 size: 15 residues. The germline V gene encodes CDR1 MNHEY and CDR2 SMNVEV (reference sequence). After removal of 4 bases from V and 2 bases from J, the junction contained 5 bases not matched to a gene.

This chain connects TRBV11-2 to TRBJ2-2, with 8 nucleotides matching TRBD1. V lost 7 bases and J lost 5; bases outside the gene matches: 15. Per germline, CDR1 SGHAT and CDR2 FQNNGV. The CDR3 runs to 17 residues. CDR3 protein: CASTPGTWDRTTGELFF. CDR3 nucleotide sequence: TGTGCCAGCACCCCTGGTACCTGGGACAGGACTACCGGGGAGCTGTTTTTT.

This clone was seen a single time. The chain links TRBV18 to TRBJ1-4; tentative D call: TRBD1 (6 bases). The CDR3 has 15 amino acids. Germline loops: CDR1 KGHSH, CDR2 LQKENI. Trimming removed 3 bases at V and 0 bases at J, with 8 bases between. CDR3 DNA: TGTGCCAGCTCACCGCGGACAGCAACTAATGAAAAACTGTTTTTT. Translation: CASSPRTATNEKLFF.

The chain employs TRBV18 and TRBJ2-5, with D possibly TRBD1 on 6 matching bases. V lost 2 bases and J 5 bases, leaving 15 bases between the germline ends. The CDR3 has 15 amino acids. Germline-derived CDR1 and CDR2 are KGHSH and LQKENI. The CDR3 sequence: CASSPVQGPGETQYF. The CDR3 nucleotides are TGTGCCAGCTCACCAGTGCAGGGGCCCGGGGAGACCCAGTACTTC. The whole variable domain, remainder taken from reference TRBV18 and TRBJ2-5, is NAGVMQNPRHLVRRRGQEARLRCSPMKGHSHVYWYRQLPEEGLKFMVYLQKENIIDESGMPKERFSAEFPKEGPSILRIQQVVRGDSAAYFCASSPVQGPGETQYFGPGTRLLVL.

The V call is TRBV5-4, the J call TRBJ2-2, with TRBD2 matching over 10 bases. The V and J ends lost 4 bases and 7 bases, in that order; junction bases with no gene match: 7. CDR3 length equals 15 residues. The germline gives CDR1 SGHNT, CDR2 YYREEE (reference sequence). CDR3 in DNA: TGTGCCAGCAGCCGGAGAGCGGGAGGGGACGGGGAGCTGTTTTTT. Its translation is CASSRRAGGDGELFF.

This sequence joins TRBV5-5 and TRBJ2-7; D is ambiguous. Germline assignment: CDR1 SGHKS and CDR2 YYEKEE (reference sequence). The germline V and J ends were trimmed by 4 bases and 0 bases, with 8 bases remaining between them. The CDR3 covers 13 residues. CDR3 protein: CASSRGSSYEQYF. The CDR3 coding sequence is TGTGCCAGCAGCCGCGGTAGCTCCTACGAGCAGTACTTC.

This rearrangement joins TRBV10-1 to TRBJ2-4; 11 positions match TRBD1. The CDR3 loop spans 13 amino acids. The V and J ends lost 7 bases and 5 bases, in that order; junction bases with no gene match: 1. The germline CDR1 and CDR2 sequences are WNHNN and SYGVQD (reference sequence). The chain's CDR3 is CASTGQGENIQYF. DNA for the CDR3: TGCGCCAGCACGGGACAGGGGGAAAACATTCAGTACTTC.

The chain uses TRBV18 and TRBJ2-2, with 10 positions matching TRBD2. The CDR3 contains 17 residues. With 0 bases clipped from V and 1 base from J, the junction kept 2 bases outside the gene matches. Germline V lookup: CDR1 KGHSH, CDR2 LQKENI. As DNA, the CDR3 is TGTGCCAGCTCACCACCGGCTAGCGGGAGGAACACCGGGGAGCTGTTTTTT. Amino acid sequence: CASSPPASGRNTGELFF.